These 24 T cell receptor beta chains originate from one sample sequenced in a study of T-cell reconstitution after alpha-beta-depleted transplantation in children. It was with unique molecular identifiers that the TCRbeta library was prepared. TCRdb re-called the PCR reads with MiXCR, one entry per CDR3 protein. The sample records approximately 980,000 distinct CDR3 sequences, about 26% being singletons. Material: PBMCs, mostly from graft donor cells, obtained 360 days after TCRalphabeta/CD19-depleted stem cell transplant. Receptors were obtained from a boy less than two years old who had a stem cell transplant for SCID, so the T cells may come from the graft donor.

This chain uses TRBV12-3 or TRBV12-4 with TRBJ1-1, with 10 bases lining up with TRBD1. V lost 6 bases, J lost 1 base, and 5 bases stayed unmatched. This CDR3 has 15 amino acids. CDR3 residues: CASRMTGGWNTEAFF. In nucleotides, the CDR3 is TGTGCCAGCAGAATGACAGGGGGCTGGAACACTGAAGCTTTCTTT.

The gene calls are TRBV18 and TRBJ1-2; D is unclear. The germline gives CDR1 KGHSH, CDR2 LQKENI. Between the trimmed V and J ends, which lost 2 bases and 3 bases, there was a span of 13 bases. The CDR3 is made up of 15 amino acids. Here the CDR3 DNA reads TGTGCCAGCTCACCAGGATGGAAAGATCACTATGGCTACACCTTC. It yields the protein CASSPGWKDHYGYTF.

The CDR3 loop reads CASSYTGYRVEAFF. The DNA of the CDR3 is TGCGCCAGCAGCTATACAGGGTATCGGGTTGAAGCTTTCTTT. The rearrangement joins TRBV5-1 to TRBJ1-1; a weak D match, TRBD1 (6 bases). Germline-derived CDR1 and CDR2 are SGHRS and YFSETQ. V was cut by 3 bases and J by 7 bases, with 16 bases left in between. This CDR3 region has 14 residues.

As DNA, the CDR3 is TGCAGCGTTGATATCGGCAGGGACCTTTCCTACGAGCAGTACTTC. It specifies CSVDIGRDLSYEQYF. This sequence joins TRBV29-1 and TRBJ2-7; D might be TRBD1 or TRBD2, each matching 5 bases. This CDR3 is 15 amino acids long. The germline V gene encodes CDR1 SQVTM and CDR2 ANQGSEA. The V end was cut by 3 bases, the J end by 1 base, with 16 bases between.

The V gene is TRBV5-5, the J gene TRBJ2-7, with D possibly matching TRBD1 (5 bases). Germline assignment: CDR1 SGHKS and CDR2 YYEKEE (reference sequence). The CDR3 sequence is 14 residues long. V lost 5 bases to trimming and J lost 2 bases, with 14 bases between them. For the CDR3, the DNA is TGTGCCAGCAGTTCTAGACAGCCTCCCTACGAGCAGTACTTC. It yields the protein CASSSRQPPYEQYF.

The genes are TRBV12-3 or TRBV12-4 and TRBJ1-4; TRBD1 matches at 8 bases. The CDR3 consists of 15 residues. V gave up 6 bases and J gave up 5 bases; unmatched junction bases: 8. The CDR3 sequence is CASSIGQGRNEKLFF. The DNA for the CDR3 is TGTGCCAGCAGCATAGGACAGGGCAGGAATGAAAAACTGTTTTTT.

This chain uses TRBV7-2 with TRBJ2-2; 8 bases are shared with TRBD2. Trimming cost V 0 bases and J 5 bases; bases outside gene matches: 5. In germline, CDR1 is SGHTA, CDR2 FQGNSA. The CDR3 is made up of 16 amino acids. The CDR3 DNA is TGTGCCAGCAGCTTAGCGGCTAGCGGGTGGACCGGGGAGCTGTTTTTT. This gives the protein CASSLAASGWTGELFF.

This clonotype was picked up a small number of times. The chain employs TRBV5-4 and TRBJ2-7; D is perhaps TRBD2 (5 bases). The V end was cut by 1 base, the J end by 2 bases, with 10 bases between. Germline CDR1 reads SGHNT; CDR2 reads YYREEE (reference sequence). This CDR3 comprises 14 residues. The CDR3 DNA sequence: TGTGCCAGCAGCTTGTTTGGAGGAGCCTACGAGCAGTACTTC. It encodes CASSLFGGAYEQYF.

This clonotype was seen more than once but under ten times. This chain connects TRBV25-1 to TRBJ1-3, with D perhaps matching TRBD1 (5 bases). Germline-derived CDR1 and CDR2 are MGHDK and SYGVNS. Trimming took 7 bases from V and 0 from J, leaving 16 bases between them. The CDR3 runs to 16 residues. This CDR3 reads CASNQRGAPSGNTIYF. CDR3 coding DNA: TGTGCCAGCAATCAGAGGGGAGCCCCCTCTGGAAACACCATATATTTT.

The chain has TRBV12-3 or TRBV12-4 and TRBJ2-1; TRBD2 agrees at 9 bases. Trimming cost V 5 bases and J 6 bases; bases outside gene matches: 11. This CDR3 is 16 amino acids long. The CDR3 DNA follows: TGTGCCAGCAGTCTGGGACTAGCTGTCAACTTCAATGAGCAGTTCTTC. Amino acid sequence: CASSLGLAVNFNEQFF.

The J gene is TRBJ2-3, the V gene TRBV5-1, with 11 bases aligning to TRBD2. Losses at the gene ends were 5 bases for V and 2 bases for J; bases not matched to a gene: 10. Germline CDR1 SGHRS, CDR2 YFSETQ. The CDR3 has 17 residues. CDR3 residues: CASSKSATSGVTDTQYF. In DNA, the CDR3 is TGCGCCAGCAGTAAATCAGCGACTAGCGGGGTCACAGATACGCAGTATTTT. The entire variable domain, with the rest obtained from reference TRBV5-1 and TRBJ2-3, is as follows: KAGVTQTPRYLIKTRGQQVTLSCSPISGHRSVSWYQQTPGQGLQFLFEYFSETQRNKGNFPGRFSGRQFSNSRSEMNVSTLELGDSALYLCASSKSATSGVTDTQYFGPGTRLTVL.

The chain uses TRBV19 and TRBJ2-5; weak D call: TRBD2 (7 bases). The CDR3 has 13 amino acids. V was shortened by 3 bases and J by 5 bases, with 10 bases between the two germline ends. Germline CDR1 LNHDA, CDR2 SQIVND (reference sequence). CDR3 protein: CASSMRGGETQYF. DNA of the CDR3: TGTGCCAGTAGTATGAGGGGGGGGGAGACCCAGTACTTC.

This clonotype was seen ten or more times. This chain joins TRBV5-1 and TRBJ2-1; D is unclear. CDR3 length equals 14 residues. V was pared by 0 bases and J by 8 bases, with 12 bases between. Germline V gene lookup returns CDR1 SGHRS and CDR2 YFSETQ. The CDR3 DNA is TGCGCCAGCAGCTTGGCTTCCAGTGGATATGAGCAGTTCTTC. Translating it yields CASSLASSGYEQFF.

In this sample, this clonotype turned up a few times. The genes are TRBV10-3 and TRBJ1-1; unclear D gene. From germline, CDR1 is ENHRY and CDR2 SYGVKD. This CDR3 region has 15 residues. V was cut by 4 bases and J by 0 bases, with 12 bases left in between. DNA for the CDR3: TGTGCCATCAGTGGGAACGGGAACATGAACACTGAAGCTTTCTTT. Its protein product is CAISGNGNMNTEAFF.

This clonotype appeared a few times. The chain combines TRBV25-1 with TRBJ2-3; D ambiguous. This CDR3 is built from 16 residues. From germline, CDR1 is MGHDK and CDR2 SYGVNS. The V end lost 1 base, the J end lost 2 bases, and 13 bases lay between the germline ends. CDR3 sequence (DNA): TGTGCCAGCAGTGAATGGCAGACCGGATACACAGATACGCAGTATTTT. Amino acid sequence: CASSEWQTGYTDTQYF.

This chain uses TRBV7-3 with TRBJ2-2, with a tentative D call TRBD1 (7 bases). This CDR3 has 14 amino acids. CDR1 and CDR2 (germline): SGHTA, FQGTGA. Trimming took 4 bases from V and 6 from J, leaving 12 bases between them. Here the CDR3 DNA reads TGTGCCAGCAGCTATGACAGGGAGGCCGGGGAGCTGTTTTTT. Translated: CASSYDREAGELFF.

The chain joins TRBV29-1 to TRBJ2-7, with 10 bases matching TRBD1. Per the germline V gene, CDR1 is SQVTM and CDR2 is ANQGSEA. The V gene end was trimmed by 8 bases and the J gene end by 6 bases; junction bases not matched to a gene: 7. The CDR3 consists of 12 residues. The CDR3 DNA reads as TGCAGCTGTCACGGACAGGGGGGCGAGCAGTACTTC. Translated: CSCHGQGGEQYF.

V is TRBV2 and J is TRBJ2-1; the match to TRBD1 covers 8 bases. Trimming cost V 5 bases and J 2 bases; bases outside gene matches: 5. CDR3 length: 15 residues. Germline CDR1 reads SNHLY; CDR2 reads FYNNEI. Written as DNA, the CDR3 is TGTGCCAGCAGTTTCAGGGGGCGCACCTACAATGAGCAGTTCTTC. This translates into CASSFRGRTYNEQFF.

This clonotype was counted ten times or more. The chain has TRBV4-1 and TRBJ2-1; 7 positions agree with TRBD1. CDR3 size: 15 residues. Per the germline V gene, CDR1 is MGHRA and CDR2 is YSYEKL. Trimming at V came to 0 bases and at J to 4 bases, leaving 3 bases not matched to a gene. The CDR3 coding sequence is TGCGCCAGCAGCCAAGAAAGGGGGCCTTACAATGAGCAGTTCTTC. As protein: CASSQERGPYNEQFF.

This clonotype was observed a handful of times. The chain combines TRBV7-2 with TRBJ2-1, with D perhaps TRBD2 (5 bases). V gave up 1 base and J gave up 14 bases, with 15 bases separating them. Germline CDR1 is SGHTA and CDR2 is FQGNSA. CDR3 length: 13 amino acids. CDR3 sequence: CASSLETLAREFF. The CDR3 DNA reads as TGTGCCAGCAGCTTAGAAACGCTAGCCCGGGAGTTCTTC.

This clonotype occurred a few times. The chain combines TRBV5-1 with TRBJ2-1; possibly TRBD2 for D (5 bases). The CDR3 covers 12 residues. CDR1 SGHRS and CDR2 YFSETQ come from the germline V gene. The V and J ends lost 0 bases and 9 bases respectively, with 7 bases between them. CDR3 DNA sequence: TGCGCCAGCAGCTTGGCGGGAATTGAGCAGTTCTTC. Translation gives CASSLAGIEQFF. Drawing the rest from reference TRBV5-1 and TRBJ2-1, the complete variable domain is KAGVTQTPRYLIKTRGQQVTLSCSPISGHRSVSWYQQTPGQGLQFLFEYFSETQRNKGNFPGRFSGRQFSNSRSEMNVSTLELGDSALYLCASSLAGIEQFFGPGTRLTVL.

This clonotype has more than one count but fewer than ten. V is TRBV5-1 and J is TRBJ1-4, with D possibly being TRBD1 (5 bases). CDR3 size: 16 residues. CDR1 and CDR2 from the germline V gene are SGHRS and YFSETQ. V lost 2 bases, J lost 0 bases, and 11 bases lay in between. The CDR3 region is CASSFDSQATNEKLFF. The CDR3 coding sequence is TGCGCCAGCAGCTTTGACAGCCAAGCAACTAATGAAAAACTGTTTTTT.

The rearrangement uses TRBV5-1 and TRBJ2-3; 12 bases line up with TRBD2. After removal of 4 bases from V and 1 base from J, the junction contained 13 bases not matched to a gene. This CDR3 is built from 19 residues. Per germline, CDR1 SGHRS and CDR2 YFSETQ. As DNA, the CDR3 is TGCGCCAGCAGCCCCATCCTAGCGGGGGGGCCTCCTGGCACAGATACGCAGTATTTT. It yields the protein CASSPILAGGPPGTDTQYF.

The V gene is TRBV7-3, the J gene TRBJ2-6, with D possibly called TRBD1 or TRBD2 (6 bases each). The CDR3 is 18 amino acids. CDR1 and CDR2 from the germline V gene are SGHTA and FQGTGA. Deletions cut 0 bases from V and 2 bases from J, with 14 bases between. Written as DNA, the CDR3 is TGTGCCAGCAGCTTAACTCGAGGGGGGACGGCTGGGGCCAACGTCCTGACTTTC. It encodes CASSLTRGGTAGANVLTF.